Presented here are 10 T cell receptor beta chains from one specimen sequenced in a study of blood T cell repertoires in COVID-19. Clones were sequenced by immunoSEQ multiplex PCR, and TCRdb holds only the in-frame ones, with some missing. Here the sample spans about 210,000 clones, 84% being singletons. The sample consisted of PBMCs or T cells enriched from blood (not recorded which). The receptors were gathered from a young woman who had been exposed to COVID-19.

The chain carries TRBV12-3 or TRBV12-4 and TRBJ1-2; D ambiguous. With 3 bases removed from V and 6 bases from J, the gap between germline ends came to 11 bases. The CDR3 covers 13 residues. CDR3 coding DNA: TGTGCCAGCAGTTTTGGCAGGAGGAATGGCTACACCTTC. It specifies CASSFGRRNGYTF.

The chain couples TRBV27 to TRBJ1-2; D is possibly TRBD1 (6 bases). The V gene's germline CDR1 is MNHEY and CDR2 SMNVEV (reference sequence). This CDR3 contains 14 residues. V was clipped by 2 bases and J by 1 base, with 8 bases between them. The CDR3 region has the DNA TGTGCCAGCAGTTTACAGGGACATAACTATGGCTACACCTTC. Amino acid sequence: CASSLQGHNYGYTF.

The V gene is TRBV29-1, the J gene TRBJ2-1, with 7 bases aligning to TRBD2. The length of the CDR3 is 14 residues. Germline loops: CDR1 SQVTM, CDR2 ANQGSEA. V shed 3 bases, J shed 4 bases, and the junction held 6 bases outside the gene matches. The CDR3 nucleotides are TGCAGCGTTGATCGGGGGGATGTATACAATGAGCAGTTCTTC. Its translation: CSVDRGDVYNEQFF.

The CDR3, as DNA: TGTGCCATCAGGGACTGGGACAGGAGGAACACTGAAGCTTTCTTT. This translates into CAIRDWDRRNTEAFF. This chain connects TRBV10-3 to TRBJ1-1; 8 nucleotides match TRBD1. After removal of 6 bases from V and 1 base from J, the junction contained 7 bases not matched to a gene. CDR1 is ENHRY, CDR2 SYGVKD, per germline. The CDR3 extends over 15 amino acids.

J is TRBJ1-2 and V is TRBV7-2; D is perhaps TRBD1 (5 bases). Germline lookup yields CDR1 SGHTA and CDR2 FQGNSA. The CDR3 runs to 13 residues. V lost 4 bases to trimming and J lost 3 bases, with 9 bases between them. The CDR3 DNA is TGTGCCAGCAGCTCCAGGGCCGACTATGGCTACACCTTC. Protein product: CASSSRADYGYTF.

The chain links TRBV5-6 to TRBJ2-1, with 10 bases aligning to TRBD2. V was pared by 2 bases and J by 3 bases, with 2 bases of the junction left unmatched. The CDR3 length is 15 residues. The germline V gene encodes CDR1 SGHDT and CDR2 YYEEEE. CDR3 coding DNA: TGTGCCAGCAGCTTAAGCGGGGGGGGCTACAATGAGCAGTTCTTC. Residues: CASSLSGGGYNEQFF.

This chain connects TRBV29-1 to TRBJ1-4, with 9 positions matching TRBD1. This CDR3 spans 15 amino acids. Germline lookup yields CDR1 SQVTM and CDR2 ANQGSEA. The V segment lost 4 bases and the J segment 7 bases; nucleotides outside the gene matches: 10. CDR3 coding DNA: TGCAGCGTTGTAGGGTCCGGGACAGGGAGTGAAAAACTGTTTTTT. This gives the protein CSVVGSGTGSEKLFF.

The chain employs TRBV13 and TRBJ1-1; 7 nucleotides match TRBD1. J was trimmed by 8 bases and V by 7 bases; bases with no gene match: 13. This CDR3 comprises 14 residues. Germline values: CDR1 PRHDT, CDR2 FYEKMQ (reference sequence). This CDR3 reads CASTPSRGYTEAFF. The CDR3 DNA sequence: TGTGCCAGCACCCCAAGCAGGGGGTATACGGAAGCTTTCTTT.

The genes are TRBV15 and TRBJ2-1, with 8 bases matching TRBD2. The CDR3 extends over 22 amino acids. Germline values: CDR1 LNHNV, CDR2 YYDKDF (reference sequence). J was trimmed by 5 bases and V by 1 base; bases with no gene match: 25. CDR3 loop: CATSRVLEGLERVGVRNNEQFF. In nucleotides, the CDR3 is TGTGCCACCAGCAGAGTACTAGAGGGACTAGAACGGGTAGGGGTCCGAAACAATGAGCAGTTCTTC.

The chain has TRBV2 and TRBJ2-7, with TRBD1 matching over 8 bases. The CDR3 has 14 residues. Trimming took 6 bases from V and 2 from J; bases not matched to a gene: 6. Germline loops: CDR1 SNHLY, CDR2 FYNNEI. CDR3 nucleotides: TGTGCCAGCAGACCCGGGACAGGAACCTACGAGCAGTACTTC. The encoded protein is CASRPGTGTYEQYF.